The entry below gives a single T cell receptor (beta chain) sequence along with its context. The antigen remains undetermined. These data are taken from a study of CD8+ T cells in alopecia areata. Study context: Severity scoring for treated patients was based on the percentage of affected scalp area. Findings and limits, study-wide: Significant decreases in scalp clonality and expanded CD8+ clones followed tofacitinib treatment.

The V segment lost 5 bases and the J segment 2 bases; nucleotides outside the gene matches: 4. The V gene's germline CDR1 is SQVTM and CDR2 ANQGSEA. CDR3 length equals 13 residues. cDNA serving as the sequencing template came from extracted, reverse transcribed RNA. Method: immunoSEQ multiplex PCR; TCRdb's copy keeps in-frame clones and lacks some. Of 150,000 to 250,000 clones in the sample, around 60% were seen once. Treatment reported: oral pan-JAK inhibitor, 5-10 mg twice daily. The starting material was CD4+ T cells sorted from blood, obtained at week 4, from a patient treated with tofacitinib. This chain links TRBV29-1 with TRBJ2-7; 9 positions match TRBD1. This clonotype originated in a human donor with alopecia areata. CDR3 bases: TGCAGCGTTCCGGGACAGGGACCCTACGAGCAGTACTTC. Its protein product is CSVPGQGPYEQYF.